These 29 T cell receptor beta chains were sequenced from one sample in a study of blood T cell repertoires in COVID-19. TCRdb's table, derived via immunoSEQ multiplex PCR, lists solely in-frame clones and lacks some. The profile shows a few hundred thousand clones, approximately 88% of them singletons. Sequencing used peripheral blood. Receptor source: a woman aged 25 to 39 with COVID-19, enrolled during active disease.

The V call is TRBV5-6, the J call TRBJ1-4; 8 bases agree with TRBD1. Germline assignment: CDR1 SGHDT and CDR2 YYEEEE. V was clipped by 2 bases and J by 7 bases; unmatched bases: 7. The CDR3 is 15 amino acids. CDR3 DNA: TGTGCCAGCAGCTTAGGACAGGGAATACGTGAAAAACTGTTTTTT. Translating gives CASSLGQGIREKLFF.

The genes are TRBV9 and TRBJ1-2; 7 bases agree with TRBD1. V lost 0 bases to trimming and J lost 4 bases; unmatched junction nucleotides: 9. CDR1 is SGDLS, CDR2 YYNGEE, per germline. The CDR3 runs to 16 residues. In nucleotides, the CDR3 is TGTGCCAGCAGCGTAGCCCGGGACAGCCCTGCCTATGGCTACACCTTC. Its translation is CASSVARDSPAYGYTF.

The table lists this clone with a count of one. CDR3 amino acids: CASRDSQETQYF. In nucleotides, the CDR3 is TGTGCCAGCAGGGACAGCCAAGAGACCCAGTACTTC. The V call is TRBV6-6, the J call TRBJ2-5; possible D gene TRBD1, 6 bases. Trimming took off 6 bases at V and 1 base at J, with 6 bases between the two ends. CDR1 is MNHNY, CDR2 SVGAGI, per germline (reference sequence). This CDR3 comprises 12 residues.

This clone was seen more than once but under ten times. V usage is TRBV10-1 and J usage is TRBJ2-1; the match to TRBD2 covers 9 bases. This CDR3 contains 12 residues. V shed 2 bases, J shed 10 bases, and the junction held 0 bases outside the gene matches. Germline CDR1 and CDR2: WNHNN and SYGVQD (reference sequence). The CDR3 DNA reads TGCGCCAGCAGTGAGAGCGGGGGGGAGCAGTTCTTC. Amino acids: CASSESGGEQFF.

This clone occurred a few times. CDR3 DNA sequence: TGTGCCAGCAGCTTAGACCGCGGCCGTGAAGCTTTCTTT. Encoded protein: CASSLDRGREAFF. The chain uses TRBV11-2 and TRBJ1-1; D gene unclear. Germline lookup yields CDR1 SGHAT and CDR2 FQNNGV. The CDR3 sequence is 13 residues long. Trimming removed 0 bases from V and 7 bases from J, with 9 bases in between.

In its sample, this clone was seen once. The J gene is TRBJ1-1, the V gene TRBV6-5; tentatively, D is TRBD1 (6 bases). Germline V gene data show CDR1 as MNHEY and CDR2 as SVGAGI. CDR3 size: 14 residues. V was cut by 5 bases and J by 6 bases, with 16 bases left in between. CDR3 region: CASSPGTRIPEAFF. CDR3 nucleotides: TGTGCCAGCAGTCCGGGGACAAGGATCCCTGAAGCTTTCTTT.

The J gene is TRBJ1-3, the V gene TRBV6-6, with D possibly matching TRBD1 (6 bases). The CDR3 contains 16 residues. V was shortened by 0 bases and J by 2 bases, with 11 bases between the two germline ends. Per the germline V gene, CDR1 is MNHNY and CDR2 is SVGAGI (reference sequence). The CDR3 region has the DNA TGTGCCAGCAGTTACTCGGGGGCCCCCACTGGAAACACCATATATTTT. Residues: CASSYSGAPTGNTIYF.

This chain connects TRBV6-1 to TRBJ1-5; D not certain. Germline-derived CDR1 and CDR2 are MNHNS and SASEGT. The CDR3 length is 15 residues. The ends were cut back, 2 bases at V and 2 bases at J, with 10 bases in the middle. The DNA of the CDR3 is TGTGCCAGCAGTGAAAGGTGGGGAGGCAATCAGCCCCAGCATTTT. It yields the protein CASSERWGGNQPQHF.

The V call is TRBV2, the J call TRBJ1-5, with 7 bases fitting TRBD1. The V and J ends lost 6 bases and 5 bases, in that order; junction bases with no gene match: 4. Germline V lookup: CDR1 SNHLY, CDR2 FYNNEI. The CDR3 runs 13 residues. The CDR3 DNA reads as TGTGCCAGCAGCGGAGACAGGGATCAGCCCCAGCATTTT. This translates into CASSGDRDQPQHF.

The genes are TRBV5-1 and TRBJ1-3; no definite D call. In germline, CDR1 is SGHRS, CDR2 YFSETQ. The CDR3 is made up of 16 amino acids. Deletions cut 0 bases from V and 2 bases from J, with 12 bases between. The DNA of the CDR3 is TGCGCCAGCAGCTTGGTTGGCAGTGTCGCTGGAAACACCATATATTTT. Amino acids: CASSLVGSVAGNTIYF.

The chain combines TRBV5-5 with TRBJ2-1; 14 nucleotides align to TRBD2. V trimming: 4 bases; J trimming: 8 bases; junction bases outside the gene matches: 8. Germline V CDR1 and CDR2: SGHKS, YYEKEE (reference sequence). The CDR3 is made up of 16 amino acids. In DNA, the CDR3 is TGTGCCAGCAGCCCGGGACTAGCGGGGGTTCGGGATGAGCAGTTCTTC. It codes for CASSPGLAGVRDEQFF.

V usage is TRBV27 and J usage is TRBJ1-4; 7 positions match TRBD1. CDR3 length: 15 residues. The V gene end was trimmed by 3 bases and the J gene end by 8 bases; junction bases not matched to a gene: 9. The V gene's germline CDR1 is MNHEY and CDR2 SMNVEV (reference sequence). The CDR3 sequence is CASSLRGGFREKLFF. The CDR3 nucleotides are TGTGCCAGCAGTTTGAGAGGGGGCTTCAGGGAAAAACTGTTTTTT.

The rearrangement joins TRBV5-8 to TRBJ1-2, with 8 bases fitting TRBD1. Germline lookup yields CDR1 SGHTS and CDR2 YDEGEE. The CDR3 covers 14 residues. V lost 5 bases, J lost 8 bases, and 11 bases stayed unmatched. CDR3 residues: CASSWVQGAGGYTF. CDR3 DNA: TGTGCCAGCAGTTGGGTGCAGGGGGCGGGAGGCTACACCTTC.

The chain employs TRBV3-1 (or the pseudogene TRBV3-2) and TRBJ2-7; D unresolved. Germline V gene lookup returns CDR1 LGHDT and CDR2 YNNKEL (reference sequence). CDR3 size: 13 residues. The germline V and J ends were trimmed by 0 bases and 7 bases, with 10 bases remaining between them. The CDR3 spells CASSQDIQAEQYF. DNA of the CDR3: TGTGCCAGCAGCCAAGATATTCAGGCGGAGCAGTACTTC.

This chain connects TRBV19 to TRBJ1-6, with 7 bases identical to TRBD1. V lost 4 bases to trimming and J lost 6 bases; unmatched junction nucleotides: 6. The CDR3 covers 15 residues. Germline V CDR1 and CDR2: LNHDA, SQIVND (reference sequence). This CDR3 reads CASSTDRPFNSPLHF. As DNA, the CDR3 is TGTGCCAGTAGTACGGACAGGCCGTTTAATTCACCCCTCCACTTT.

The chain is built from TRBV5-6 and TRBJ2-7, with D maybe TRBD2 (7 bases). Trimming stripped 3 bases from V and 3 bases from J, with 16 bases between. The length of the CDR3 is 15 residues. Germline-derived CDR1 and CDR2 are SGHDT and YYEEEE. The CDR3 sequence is CASSWGGAHRYEQYV. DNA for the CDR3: TGTGCCAGCAGCTGGGGGGGCGCCCATCGCTACGAGCAGTACGTC.

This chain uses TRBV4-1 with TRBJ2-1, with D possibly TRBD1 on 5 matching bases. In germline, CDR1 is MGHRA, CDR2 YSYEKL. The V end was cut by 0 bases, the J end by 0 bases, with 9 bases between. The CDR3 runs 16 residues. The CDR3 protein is CASSQDKGRSYNEQFF. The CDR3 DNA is TGCGCCAGCAGCCAAGATAAGGGGCGCTCCTACAATGAGCAGTTCTTC.

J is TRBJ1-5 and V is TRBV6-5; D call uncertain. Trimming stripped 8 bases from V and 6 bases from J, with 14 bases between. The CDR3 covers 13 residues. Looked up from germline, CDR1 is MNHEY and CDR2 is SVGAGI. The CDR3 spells CASQNTVGQPQHF. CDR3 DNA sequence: TGTGCCAGCCAAAATACAGTAGGTCAGCCCCAGCATTTT.

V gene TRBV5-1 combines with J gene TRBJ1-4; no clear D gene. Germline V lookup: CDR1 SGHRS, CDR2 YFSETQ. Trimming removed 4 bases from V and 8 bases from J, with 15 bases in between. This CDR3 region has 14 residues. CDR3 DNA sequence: TGCGCCAGCAGCGTCGGGTCCCTTCGGGAAAAACTGTTTTTT. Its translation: CASSVGSLREKLFF. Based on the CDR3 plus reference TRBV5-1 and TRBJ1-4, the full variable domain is KAGVTQTPRYLIKTRGQQVTLSCSPISGHRSVSWYQQTPGQGLQFLFEYFSETQRNKGNFPGRFSGRQFSNSRSEMNVSTLELGDSALYLCASSVGSLREKLFFGSGTQLSVL.

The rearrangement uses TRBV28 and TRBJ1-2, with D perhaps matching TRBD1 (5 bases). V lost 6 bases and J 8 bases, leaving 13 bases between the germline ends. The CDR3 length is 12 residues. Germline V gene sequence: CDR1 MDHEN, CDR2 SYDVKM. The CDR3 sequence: CASSTGGSGYTF. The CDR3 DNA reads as TGTGCCAGCAGCACGGGGGGATCGGGCTACACCTTC.

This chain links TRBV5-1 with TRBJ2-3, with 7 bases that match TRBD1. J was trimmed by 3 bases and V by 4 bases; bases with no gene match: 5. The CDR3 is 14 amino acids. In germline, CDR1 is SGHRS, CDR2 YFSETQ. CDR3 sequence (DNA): TGCGCCAGCAGCACGGGACAGATTACAGATACGCAGTATTTT. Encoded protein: CASSTGQITDTQYF.

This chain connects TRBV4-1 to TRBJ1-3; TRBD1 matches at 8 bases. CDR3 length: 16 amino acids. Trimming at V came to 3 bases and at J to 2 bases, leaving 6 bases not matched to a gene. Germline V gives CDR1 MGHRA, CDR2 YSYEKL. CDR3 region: CASSHRTGMTGNTIYF. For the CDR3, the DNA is TGCGCCAGCAGCCACCGGACAGGGATGACTGGAAACACCATATATTTT.

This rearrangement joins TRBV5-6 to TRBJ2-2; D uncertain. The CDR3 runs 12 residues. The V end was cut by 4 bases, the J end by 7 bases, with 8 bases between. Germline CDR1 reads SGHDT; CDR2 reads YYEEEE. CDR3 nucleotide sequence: TGTGCCAGCAGCCTAATTAACGGGGAGCTGTTTTTT. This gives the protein CASSLINGELFF.

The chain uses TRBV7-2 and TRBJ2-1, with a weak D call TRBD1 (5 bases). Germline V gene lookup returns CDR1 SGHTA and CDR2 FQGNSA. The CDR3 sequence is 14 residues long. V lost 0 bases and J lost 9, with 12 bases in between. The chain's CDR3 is CASSLAVTESEQFF. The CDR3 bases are TGTGCCAGCAGCTTAGCGGTGACAGAGAGTGAGCAGTTCTTC. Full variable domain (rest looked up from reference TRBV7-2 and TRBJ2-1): GAGVSQSPSNKVTEKGKDVELRCDPISGHTALYWYRQSLGQGLEFLIYFQGNSAPDKSGLPSDRFSAERTGGSVSTLTIQRTQQEDSAVYLCASSLAVTESEQFFGPGTRLTVL.

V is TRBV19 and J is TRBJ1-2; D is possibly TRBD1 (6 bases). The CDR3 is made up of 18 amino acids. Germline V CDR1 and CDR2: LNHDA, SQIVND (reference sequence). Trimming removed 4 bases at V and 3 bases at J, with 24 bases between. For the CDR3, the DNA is TGTGCCAGTAGTACCGTCGGAACAGGGAGTCTAAGCCACTATGGCTACACCTTC. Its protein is CASSTVGTGSLSHYGYTF.

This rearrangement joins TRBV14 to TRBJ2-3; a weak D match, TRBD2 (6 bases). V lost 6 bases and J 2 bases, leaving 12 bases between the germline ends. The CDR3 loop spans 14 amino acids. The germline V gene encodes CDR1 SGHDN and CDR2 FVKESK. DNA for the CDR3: TGTGCCAGCAGGGGAGGATGGATCACAGATACGCAGTATTTT. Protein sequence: CASRGGWITDTQYF.

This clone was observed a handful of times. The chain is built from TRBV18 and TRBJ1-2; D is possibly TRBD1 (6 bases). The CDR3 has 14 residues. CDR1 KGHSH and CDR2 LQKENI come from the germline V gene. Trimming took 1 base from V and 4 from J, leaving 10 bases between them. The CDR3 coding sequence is TGTGCCAGCTCACCACGACAGGACGGCTATGGCTACACCTTC. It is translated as CASSPRQDGYGYTF.

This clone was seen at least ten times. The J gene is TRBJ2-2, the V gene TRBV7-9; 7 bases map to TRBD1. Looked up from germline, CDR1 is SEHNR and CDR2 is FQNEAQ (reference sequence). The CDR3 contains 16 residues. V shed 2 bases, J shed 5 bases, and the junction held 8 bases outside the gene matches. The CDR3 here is CASSLLWGRGTGELFF. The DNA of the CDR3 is TGTGCCAGCAGCTTACTTTGGGGCAGGGGGACCGGGGAGCTGTTTTTT.

The CDR3 loop is CASSPWGQGSPLHF. As DNA, the CDR3 is TGTGCCAGTAGTCCTTGGGGACAGGGGTCACCCCTCCACTTT. The chain combines TRBV19 with TRBJ1-6, with 10 bases lining up with TRBD1. The CDR3 runs 14 residues. Losses at the gene ends were 5 bases for V and 10 bases for J; bases not matched to a gene: 5. Germline loops: CDR1 LNHDA, CDR2 SQIVND (reference sequence).